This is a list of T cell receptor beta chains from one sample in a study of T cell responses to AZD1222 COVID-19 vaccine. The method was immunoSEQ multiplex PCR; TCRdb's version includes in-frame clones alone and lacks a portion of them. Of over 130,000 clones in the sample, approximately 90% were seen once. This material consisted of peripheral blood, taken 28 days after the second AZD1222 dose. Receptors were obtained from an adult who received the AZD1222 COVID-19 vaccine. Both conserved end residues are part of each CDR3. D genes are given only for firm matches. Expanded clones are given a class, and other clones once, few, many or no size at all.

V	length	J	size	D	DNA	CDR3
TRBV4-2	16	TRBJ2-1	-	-	TGTGCCAGCAGCCAAGAGAAGAACGGGTACTACAATGAGCAGTTCTTC	CASSQEKNGYYNEQFF
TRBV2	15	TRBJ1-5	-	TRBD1	TGTGCCAGCAGTACCCGACAGGGAAACGGTCAGCCCCAGCATTTT	CASSTRQGNGQPQHF
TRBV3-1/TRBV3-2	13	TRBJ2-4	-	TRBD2	TGTGCCAGCAGCCAAGAGGGAGGGGACATTCAGTACTTC	CASSQEGGDIQYF
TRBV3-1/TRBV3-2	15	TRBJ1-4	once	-	TGTGCCAGCAGCCAGCGGGGACGGGCTAATGAAAAACTGTTTTTT	CASSQRGRANEKLFF
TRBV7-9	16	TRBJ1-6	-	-	TGTGCCAGCAGCTTCTCCGCCCCCGGGAGAAACTCACCCCTCCACTTT	CASSFSAPGRNSPLHF
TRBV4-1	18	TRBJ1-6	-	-	TGCGCCAGCAGCGAATCCTCCGGACCCCCGGAAATGAATTCACCCCTCCACTTT	CASSESSGPPEMNSPLHF
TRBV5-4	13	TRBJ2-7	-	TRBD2	TGTGCCAGCAGCCCGGGAGGAAGCTACGAGCAGTACTTC	CASSPGGSYEQYF
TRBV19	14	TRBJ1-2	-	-	TGTGCCAGTAGTATAGCCCCCCGGGGGCGAGGCTACACCTTC	CASSIAPRGRGYTF
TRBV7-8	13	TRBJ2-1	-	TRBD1	TGTGCCAGCAGCTTCCTACAGGGGGTTGAGCAGTTCTTC	CASSFLQGVEQFF
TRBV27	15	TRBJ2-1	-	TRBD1	TGTGCCAGCAGTCCTGCGACAGGGACCTACAATGAGCAGTTCTTC	CASSPATGTYNEQFF
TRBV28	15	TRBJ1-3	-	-	TGTGCCAGCAGAGATACAGGTCTCTCTGGAAACACCATATATTTT	CASRDTGLSGNTIYF
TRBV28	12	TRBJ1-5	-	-	TGTGCCACCAGGGTGAGCAATCAGCCCCAGCATTTT	CATRVSNQPQHF
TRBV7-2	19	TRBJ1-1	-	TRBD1	TGTGCCAGCAGCCCGAGGGAGTTTGGGACAGGGGCGTATAGCACTGAAGCTTTCTTT	CASSPREFGTGAYSTEAFF
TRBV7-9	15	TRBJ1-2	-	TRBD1	TGTGCCAGCAGCTCATGGGACAGAGAGAACTATGGCTACACCTTC	CASSSWDRENYGYTF
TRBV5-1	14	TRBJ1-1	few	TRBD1	TGCGCCAGCAGCTACGACAGGGAGCGCACTGAAGCTTTCTTT	CASSYDRERTEAFF
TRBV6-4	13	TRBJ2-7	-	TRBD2	TGTGCCAGCAGTGAGGGACTAGCGAGCGAGCAGTACTTC	CASSEGLASEQYF
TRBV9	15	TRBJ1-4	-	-	TGTGCCAGCAGCGTAGAGTGGAACGCGGGGGAAAAACTGTTTTTT	CASSVEWNAGEKLFF
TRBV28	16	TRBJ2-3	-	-	TGTGCCAGCAGCCCGAGGGTGGGCAGCGCAACAGATACGCAGTATTTT	CASSPRVGSATDTQYF
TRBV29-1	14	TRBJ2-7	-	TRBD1	TGCAGCGTTGGGTTGACAGGGGTTCGCTACGAGCAGTACTTC	CSVGLTGVRYEQYF
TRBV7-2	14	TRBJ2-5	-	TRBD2	TGTGCCAGCAAGGCGGGGGGCGAGGGAGAGACCCAGTACTTC	CASKAGGEGETQYF
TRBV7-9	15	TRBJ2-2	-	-	TGTGCCAGCAGCTCGATCTCGGGGGGCCGCGGGGAGCTGTTTTTT	CASSSISGGRGELFF
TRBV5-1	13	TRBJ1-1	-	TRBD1	TGCGCCAGCAGCGGGGACAGGTATGAAGAAGCTTTCTTT	CASSGDRYEEAFF
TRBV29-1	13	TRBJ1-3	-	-	TGCAGCGTTCTGGGGGGAACTGGAAACACCATATATTTT	CSVLGGTGNTIYF
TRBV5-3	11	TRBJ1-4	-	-	TGTGCCAGAAGCTTCGGGGAAAAACTGTTTTTT	CARSFGEKLFF
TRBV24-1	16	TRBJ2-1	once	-	TGTGCCACCAGTGACCCGGGTGGGGGTTCCTACAATGAGCAGTTCTTC	CATSDPGGGSYNEQFF
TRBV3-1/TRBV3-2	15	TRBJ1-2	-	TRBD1	TGTGCCAGCAGCCAAACCGGGACAGGGCTCTATGGCTACACCTTC	CASSQTGTGLYGYTF
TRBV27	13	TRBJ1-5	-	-	TGTGCCAGCAGTTTATCGATGAGCCAGCCCCAGCATTTT	CASSLSMSQPQHF
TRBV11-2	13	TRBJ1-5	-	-	TGTGCCAGCAGCCGAGACGGGGATCAGCCCCAGCATTTT	CASSRDGDQPQHF
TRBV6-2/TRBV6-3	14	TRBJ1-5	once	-	TGTGCCAGCAGTTACGTATTGGCCAATCAGCCCCAGCATTTT	CASSYVLANQPQHF
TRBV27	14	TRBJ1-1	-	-	TGTGCCAGCAGCCCCCGGGGATGGTCCACTGAAGCTTTCTTT	CASSPRGWSTEAFF
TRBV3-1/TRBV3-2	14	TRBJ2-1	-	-	TGTGCCAGCAGCCAAGATGGGCTGTACAATGAGCAGTTCTTC	CASSQDGLYNEQFF
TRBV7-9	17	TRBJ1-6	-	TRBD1	TGTGCCAGCAGCCAAAGGAGGCCGGGGACAGTGGGCTCACCCCTCCACTTT	CASSQRRPGTVGSPLHF
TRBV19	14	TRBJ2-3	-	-	TGTGCCAGTACGACGAGGCCCGGGTGGGATACGCAGTATTTT	CASTTRPGWDTQYF
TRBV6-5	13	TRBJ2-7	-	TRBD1	TGTGCCAGCAGGGGGACAGCCTCCTACGAGCAGTACTTC	CASRGTASYEQYF
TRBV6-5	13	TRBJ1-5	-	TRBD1	TGTGCCAGCAAAGCAGGGGGCGGGCAGCCCCAGCATTTT	CASKAGGGQPQHF
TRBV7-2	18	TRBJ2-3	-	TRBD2	TGTGCCAGCAGCTTAGTGCCGGGGACTAGCGGGAGACCCGATACGCAGTATTTT	CASSLVPGTSGRPDTQYF
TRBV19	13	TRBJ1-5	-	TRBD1	TGTGCCAGTAGCCCGACAGGGAGTCAGCCCCAGCATTTT	CASSPTGSQPQHF
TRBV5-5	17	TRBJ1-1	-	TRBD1	TGTGCCAGCAGCGAGGACAGGGTGGAATGGATGAACACTGAAGCTTTCTTT	CASSEDRVEWMNTEAFF
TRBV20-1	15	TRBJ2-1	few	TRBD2	TGCAGTGCTAGTTCCGGGACTATCTCCTACAATGAGCAGTTCTTC	CSASSGTISYNEQFF
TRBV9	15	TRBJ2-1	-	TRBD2	TGTGCCAGCAGCATAGGCGGGGGACCCTACAATGAGCAGTTCTTC	CASSIGGGPYNEQFF
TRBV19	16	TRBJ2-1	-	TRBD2	TGTGCCAGTAGTATAGGGGACAGAGGACTAGCGAATGAGCAGTTCTTC	CASSIGDRGLANEQFF
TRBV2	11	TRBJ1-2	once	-	TGTGCCAGCAGTGAAGCGCTTGTCTACACCTTC	CASSEALVYTF
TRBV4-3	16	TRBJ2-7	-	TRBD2	TGCGCCAGCAGCCAAGGGCTAGCGGGAGGCTCCTACGAGCAGTACTTC	CASSQGLAGGSYEQYF